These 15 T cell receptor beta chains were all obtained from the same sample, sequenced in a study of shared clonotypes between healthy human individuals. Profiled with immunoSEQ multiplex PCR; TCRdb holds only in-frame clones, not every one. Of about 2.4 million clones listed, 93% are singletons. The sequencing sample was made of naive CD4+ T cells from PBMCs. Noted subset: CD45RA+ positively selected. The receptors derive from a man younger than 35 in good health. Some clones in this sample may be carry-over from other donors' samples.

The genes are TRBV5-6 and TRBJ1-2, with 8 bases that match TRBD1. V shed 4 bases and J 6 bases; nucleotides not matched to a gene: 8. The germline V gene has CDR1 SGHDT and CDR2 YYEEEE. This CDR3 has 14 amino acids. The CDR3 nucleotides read TGTGCCAGCAGCCAGCTGGACAGGGTTGATGGCTACACCTTC. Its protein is CASSQLDRVDGYTF.

The CDR3 protein is CASSPGLAGEREQFF. CDR3 DNA sequence: TGTGCCAGCAGCCCCGGACTAGCGGGAGAGCGCGAGCAGTTCTTC. V and J are TRBV7-6 and TRBJ2-1, with 13 bases identical to TRBD2. The CDR3 has 15 amino acids. The junction had 8 bases not matched to a gene; V was cut back by 5 bases and J by 10 bases. Germline V gene sequence: CDR1 SGHVS, CDR2 FNYEAQ.

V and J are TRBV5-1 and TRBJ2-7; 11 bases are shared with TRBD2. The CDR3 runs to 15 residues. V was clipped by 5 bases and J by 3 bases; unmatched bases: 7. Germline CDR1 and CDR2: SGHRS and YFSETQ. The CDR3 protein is CASRLLAGALYEQYF. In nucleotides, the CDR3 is TGCGCCAGCAGGTTACTAGCGGGAGCGCTCTACGAGCAGTACTTC.

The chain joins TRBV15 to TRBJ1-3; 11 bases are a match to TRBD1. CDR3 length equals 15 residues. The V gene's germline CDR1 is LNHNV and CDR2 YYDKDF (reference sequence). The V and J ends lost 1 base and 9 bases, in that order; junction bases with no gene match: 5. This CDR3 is CATSRGGQGVFTIYF. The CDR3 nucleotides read TGTGCCACCAGCAGAGGGGGACAGGGGGTTTTCACCATATATTTT.

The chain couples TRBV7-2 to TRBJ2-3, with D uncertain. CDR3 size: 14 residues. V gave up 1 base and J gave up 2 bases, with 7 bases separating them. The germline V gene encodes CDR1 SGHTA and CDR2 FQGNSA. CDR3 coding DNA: TGTGCCAGCAGCTTAGGCGGAGACACAGATACGCAGTATTTT. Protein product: CASSLGGDTDTQYF.

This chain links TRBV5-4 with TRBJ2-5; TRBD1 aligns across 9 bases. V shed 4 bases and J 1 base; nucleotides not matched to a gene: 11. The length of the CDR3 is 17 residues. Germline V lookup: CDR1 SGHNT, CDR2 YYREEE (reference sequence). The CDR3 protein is CASSENRGRGPQETQYF. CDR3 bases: TGTGCCAGCAGCGAAAACAGGGGGCGCGGCCCCCAAGAGACCCAGTACTTC.

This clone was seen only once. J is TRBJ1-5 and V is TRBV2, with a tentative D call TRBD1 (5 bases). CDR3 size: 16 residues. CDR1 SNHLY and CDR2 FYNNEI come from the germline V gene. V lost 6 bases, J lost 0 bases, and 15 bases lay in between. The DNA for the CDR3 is TGTGCCAGCAGGGAGCTCCGGGGGATTAGCAATCAGCCCCAGCATTTT. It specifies CASRELRGISNQPQHF.

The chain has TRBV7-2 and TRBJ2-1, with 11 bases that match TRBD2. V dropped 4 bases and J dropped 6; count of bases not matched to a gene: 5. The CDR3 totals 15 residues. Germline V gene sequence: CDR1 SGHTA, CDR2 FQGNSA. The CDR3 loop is CASSSTSGAPNEQFF. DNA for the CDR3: TGTGCCAGCAGCTCGACTAGCGGGGCCCCCAATGAGCAGTTCTTC.

CDR3 in amino acids: CASRKRVGTLANYGYTF. CDR3 nucleotide sequence: TGTGCCAGCAGAAAAAGGGTGGGGACACTAGCTAACTATGGCTACACCTTC. The chain recombines TRBV2 with TRBJ1-2; D is possibly TRBD1 (6 bases). Germline lookup yields CDR1 SNHLY and CDR2 FYNNEI. The CDR3 consists of 17 residues. Trimming left V 6 bases short and J 0 bases short, with 20 bases between.

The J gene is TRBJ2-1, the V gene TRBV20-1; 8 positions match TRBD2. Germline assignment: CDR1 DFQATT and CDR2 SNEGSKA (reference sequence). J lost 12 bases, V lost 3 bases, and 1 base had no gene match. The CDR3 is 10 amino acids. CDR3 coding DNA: TGCAGTGCTAGCCGGGGGGGGCAGTTCTTC. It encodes CSASRGGQFF.

The CDR3 protein is CASSLVEDQPQHF. The CDR3 bases are TGTGCCAGCAGCTTAGTAGAGGACCAGCCCCAGCATTTT. The V gene is TRBV7-2, the J gene TRBJ1-5; D gene unclear. The V gene lost 1 base and the J gene lost 7 bases, with 8 bases spanning the gap. The CDR3 loop spans 13 amino acids. Germline V gene lookup returns CDR1 SGHTA and CDR2 FQGNSA.

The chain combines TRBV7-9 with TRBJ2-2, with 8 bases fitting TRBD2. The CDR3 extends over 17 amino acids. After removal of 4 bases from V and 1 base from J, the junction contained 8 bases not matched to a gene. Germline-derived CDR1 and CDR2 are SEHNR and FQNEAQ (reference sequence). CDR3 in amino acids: CASSSLSGIGNTGELFF. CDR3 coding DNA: TGTGCCAGCAGCTCCCTTAGCGGGATTGGGAACACCGGGGAGCTGTTTTTT.

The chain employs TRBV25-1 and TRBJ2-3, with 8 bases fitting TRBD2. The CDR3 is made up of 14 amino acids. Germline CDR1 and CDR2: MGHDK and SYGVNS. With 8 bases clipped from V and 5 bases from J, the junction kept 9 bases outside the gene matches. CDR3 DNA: TGTGCCAGCTTACCAGCGGGAGCGGTAGATACGCAGTATTTT. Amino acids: CASLPAGAVDTQYF.

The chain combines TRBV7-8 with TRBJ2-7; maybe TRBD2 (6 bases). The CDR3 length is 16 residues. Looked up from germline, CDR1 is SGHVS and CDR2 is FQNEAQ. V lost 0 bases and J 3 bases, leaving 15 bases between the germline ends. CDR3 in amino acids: CASSLAGGGYYYEQYF. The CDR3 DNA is TGTGCCAGCAGCTTAGCGGGTGGAGGGTACTACTACGAGCAGTACTTC.

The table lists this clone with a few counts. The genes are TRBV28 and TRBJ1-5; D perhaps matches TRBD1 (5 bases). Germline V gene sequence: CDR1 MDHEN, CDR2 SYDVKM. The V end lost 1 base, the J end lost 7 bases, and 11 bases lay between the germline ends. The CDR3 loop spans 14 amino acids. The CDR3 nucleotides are TGTGCCAGCAGTTTATTGGGGGAGAGCCAGCCCCAGCATTTT. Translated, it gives CASSLLGESQPQHF.